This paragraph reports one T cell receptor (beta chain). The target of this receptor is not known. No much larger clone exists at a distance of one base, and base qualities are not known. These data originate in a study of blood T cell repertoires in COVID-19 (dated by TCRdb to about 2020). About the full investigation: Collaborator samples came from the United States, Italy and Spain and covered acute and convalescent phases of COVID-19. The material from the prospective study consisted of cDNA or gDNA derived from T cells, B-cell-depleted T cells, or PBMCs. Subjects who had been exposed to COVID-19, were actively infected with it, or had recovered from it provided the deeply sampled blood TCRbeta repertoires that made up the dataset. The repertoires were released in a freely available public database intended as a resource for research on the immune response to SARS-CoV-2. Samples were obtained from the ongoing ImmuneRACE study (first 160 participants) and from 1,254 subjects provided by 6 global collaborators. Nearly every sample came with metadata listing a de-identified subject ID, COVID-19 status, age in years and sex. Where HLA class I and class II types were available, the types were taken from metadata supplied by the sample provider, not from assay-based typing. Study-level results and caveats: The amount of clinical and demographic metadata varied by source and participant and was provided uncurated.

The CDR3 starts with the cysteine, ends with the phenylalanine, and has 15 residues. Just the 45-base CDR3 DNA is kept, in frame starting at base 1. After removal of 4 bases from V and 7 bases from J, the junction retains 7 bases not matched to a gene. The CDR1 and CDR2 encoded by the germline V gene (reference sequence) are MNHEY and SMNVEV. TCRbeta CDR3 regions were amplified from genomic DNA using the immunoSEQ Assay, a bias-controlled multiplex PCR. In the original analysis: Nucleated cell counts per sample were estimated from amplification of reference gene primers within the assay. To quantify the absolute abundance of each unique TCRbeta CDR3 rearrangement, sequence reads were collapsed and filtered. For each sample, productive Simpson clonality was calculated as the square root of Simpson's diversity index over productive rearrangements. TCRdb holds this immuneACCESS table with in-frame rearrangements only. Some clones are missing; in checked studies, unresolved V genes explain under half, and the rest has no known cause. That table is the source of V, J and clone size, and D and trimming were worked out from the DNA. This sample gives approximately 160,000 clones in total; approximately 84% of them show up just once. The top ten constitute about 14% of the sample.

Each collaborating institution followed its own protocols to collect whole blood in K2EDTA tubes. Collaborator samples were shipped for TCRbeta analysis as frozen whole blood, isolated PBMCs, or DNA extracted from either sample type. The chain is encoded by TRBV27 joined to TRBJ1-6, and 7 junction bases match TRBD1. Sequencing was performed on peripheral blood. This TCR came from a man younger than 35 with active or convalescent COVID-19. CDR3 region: CASSSPGQNNSPLHF. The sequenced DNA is TGTGCCAGCAGTTCACCGGGACAGAACAATTCACCCCTCCACTTT.